These 18 T cell receptor beta chains originate from one sample sequenced in a study of blood T cell repertoires in COVID-19. Sequencing used immunoSEQ multiplex PCR; TCRdb keeps in-frame clones, though not all of them. The sample holds roughly 55,000 clones, 65% to 80% seen once. Sample: peripheral blood. All receptors derive from a human donor in a cohort sampled during active COVID-19.

The rearrangement links TRBV19 to TRBJ2-5, with 9 positions matching TRBD1. Germline CDR1 and CDR2: LNHDA and SQIVND (reference sequence). CDR3 length equals 18 residues. Germline trimming cut 6 bases from V and 1 base from J; bases unmatched to any gene: 15. The CDR3 DNA sequence: TGTGCCAGTAGGACCGCCGGGACAGGGCACCGAACCCAAGAGACCCAGTACTTC. It translates to CASRTAGTGHRTQETQYF.

The genes are TRBV4-2 and TRBJ2-1; tentative D call: TRBD2 (5 bases). CDR3 length: 15 residues. Germline values: CDR1 LGHNA, CDR2 YNFKEQ. V lost 0 bases and J lost 0, with 6 bases in between. The CDR3 nucleotides read TGTGCCAGCAGCCAAGAGGGGAGCTCCTACAATGAGCAGTTCTTC. Its translation is CASSQEGSSYNEQFF.

This chain uses TRBV19 with TRBJ2-5; the match to TRBD1 covers 8 bases. CDR3 length equals 13 residues. The trim removed 5 bases at V and 6 bases at J, leaving 5 bases unmatched. CDR1 LNHDA and CDR2 SQIVND come from the germline V gene (reference sequence). CDR3 region: CASSLWTGKTQYF. The CDR3 DNA sequence: TGTGCCAGTAGTCTCTGGACAGGGAAGACCCAGTACTTC.

V gene TRBV27 combines with J gene TRBJ2-7; 8 bases map to TRBD1. After removal of 6 bases from V and 2 bases from J, the junction contained 12 bases not matched to a gene. Germline CDR1 reads MNHEY; CDR2 reads SMNVEV (reference sequence). This CDR3 contains 16 residues. CDR3 sequence: CASSPVIGTGAYEQYF. The CDR3 DNA reads TGTGCCAGCAGCCCAGTAATAGGGACAGGTGCCTACGAGCAGTACTTC.

This chain joins TRBV19 and TRBJ2-3; TRBD2 matches 9 bases. Germline values: CDR1 LNHDA, CDR2 SQIVND (reference sequence). V was clipped by 6 bases and J by 3 bases; unmatched bases: 7. The CDR3 runs 15 residues. The CDR3 region has the DNA TGTGCCAGTAGGGATAGCGGGAGACGTACAGATACGCAGTATTTT. Its protein is CASRDSGRRTDTQYF.

The rearrangement joins TRBV29-1 to TRBJ2-2; possibly TRBD1 for D (6 bases). The CDR3 totals 12 residues. Germline V CDR1 and CDR2: SQVTM, ANQGSEA. DNA of the CDR3: TGCAGTGACAGGCATAACACCGGGGAGCTGTTTTTT. It translates to CSDRHNTGELFF.

The J gene is TRBJ1-3, the V gene TRBV5-6, with D perhaps TRBD1 (5 bases). V gave up 0 bases and J gave up 5 bases, with 15 bases separating them. Germline values: CDR1 SGHDT, CDR2 YYEEEE. This CDR3 contains 16 residues. The CDR3 sequence: CASSLAPRTTRNTIYF. CDR3 nucleotide sequence: TGTGCCAGCAGCTTGGCCCCCCGGACAACAAGAAACACCATATATTTT.

V and J are TRBV25-1 and TRBJ2-7; tentatively, D is TRBD2 (5 bases). Germline CDR1 and CDR2: MGHDK and SYGVNS. The length of the CDR3 is 16 residues. Trimming cost V 8 bases and J 0 bases, with 20 bases left between them. The CDR3, as DNA: TGTGCCAGCGTGCGGGTGAAACGCGGAAGCTCCTACGAGCAGTACTTC. It translates to CASVRVKRGSSYEQYF.

Many counts were recorded for this clone. The V and J genes are TRBV5-1 and TRBJ1-2; the D is unclear. Germline V gives CDR1 SGHRS, CDR2 YFSETQ. The CDR3 spans 14 residues. Deletions cut 3 bases from V and 6 bases from J, with 15 bases between. In DNA form, the CDR3 reads TGCGCCAGCAGCTGGCGGTCGGCAAGAGATGGCTACACCTTC. Residues: CASSWRSARDGYTF. Supplemented by reference TRBV5-1 and TRBJ1-2, the full variable domain reads KAGVTQTPRYLIKTRGQQVTLSCSPISGHRSVSWYQQTPGQGLQFLFEYFSETQRNKGNFPGRFSGRQFSNSRSEMNVSTLELGDSALYLCASSWRSARDGYTFGSGTRLTVV.

This clone was observed a few times. The chain combines TRBV28 with TRBJ1-5, with 7 bases identical to TRBD1. V dropped 7 bases and J dropped 9; count of bases not matched to a gene: 15. This CDR3 contains 15 residues. Germline V gives CDR1 MDHEN, CDR2 SYDVKM. The CDR3 sequence is CASTGQHRNMGPQHF. The CDR3 DNA follows: TGTGCCAGCACGGGACAGCATAGGAATATGGGGCCCCAGCATTTT.

The J gene is TRBJ1-2, the V gene TRBV7-9; the match to TRBD1 covers 8 bases. The CDR3 runs to 13 residues. The J segment lost 4 bases and the V segment lost 3 bases, leaving 1 base of the junction unmatched. Germline loops: CDR1 SEHNR, CDR2 FQNEAQ (reference sequence). The CDR3 DNA reads TGTGCCAGCAGCTTGGGACAGGTCTATGGCTACACCTTC. Translating it yields CASSLGQVYGYTF.

The rearrangement joins TRBV6-6 to TRBJ1-1; D not certain. The CDR3 has 11 amino acids. V lost 5 bases to trimming and J lost 10 bases, with 11 bases between them. Germline CDR1 reads MNHNY; CDR2 reads SVGAGI (reference sequence). The CDR3 loop is CASSSSGRAFF. CDR3 bases: TGTGCCAGCAGTAGCTCCGGGAGAGCTTTCTTT.

The chain uses TRBV30 and TRBJ2-7; 8 bases line up with TRBD1. Germline CDR1 GTSNPN, CDR2 SVGIG (reference sequence). The CDR3 contains 11 residues. After removal of 1 base from V and 12 bases from J, the junction contained 5 bases not matched to a gene. As DNA, the CDR3 is TGTGCCTGGAGTGATAGGACAGGGTGGTACTTC. This gives the protein CAWSDRTGWYF.

The chain has TRBV7-2 and TRBJ1-6; D possibly corresponds to TRBD1 (5 bases). This CDR3 has 14 amino acids. Germline CDR1 is SGHTA and CDR2 is FQGNSA. The V gene lost 3 bases and the J gene lost 9 bases, with 12 bases spanning the gap. The DNA of the CDR3 is TGTGCCAGCAGCTTGCAGGGAGGGATTTCACCCCTCCACTTT. Translating gives CASSLQGGISPLHF.

Of note for this clone: Other DNA sequences within the sample encode an identical CDR3. This sequence joins TRBV18 and TRBJ1-6; D might be TRBD1 (5 bases). The CDR3 spans 14 residues. V lost 2 bases and J 6 bases, leaving 8 bases between the germline ends. From germline, CDR1 is KGHSH and CDR2 LQKENI. This CDR3 reads CASSPETANSPLHF. The CDR3 DNA sequence: TGTGCCAGCTCACCAGAGACAGCTAATTCACCCCTCCACTTT.

The V gene is TRBV6-5, the J gene TRBJ2-1; 7 nucleotides align to TRBD1. This CDR3 region has 12 residues. In germline, CDR1 is MNHEY, CDR2 SVGAGI. V was pared by 6 bases and J by 8 bases, with 4 bases of the junction left unmatched. CDR3 protein: CASSTDRHEQFF. As DNA, the CDR3 is TGTGCCAGCAGCACGGACAGGCATGAGCAGTTCTTC.

In this sample, this clone turned up once. The chain links TRBV6-5 to TRBJ1-1; 8 bases are shared with TRBD1. This CDR3 comprises 15 residues. Germline V gene lookup returns CDR1 MNHEY and CDR2 SVGAGI. The ends lost 6 bases at V and 1 base at J; junction bases unmatched: 7. CDR3 loop: CASSRQGTGNTEAFF. The DNA of the CDR3 is TGTGCCAGCAGCCGACAGGGGACGGGGAACACTGAAGCTTTCTTT.

This chain uses TRBV5-4 with TRBJ2-6, with a tentative D call TRBD1 (5 bases). In germline, CDR1 is SGHNT, CDR2 YYREEE (reference sequence). Trimming took 2 bases from V and 2 from J, leaving 11 bases between them. This CDR3 region has 16 residues. CDR3 region: CASSFDAGTGANVLTF. In nucleotides, the CDR3 is TGTGCCAGCAGCTTTGACGCAGGGACTGGGGCCAACGTCCTGACTTTC.